Shown below are 21 T cell receptor beta chains from a single sample sequenced in a study of T cell repertoires in ileal Crohn's disease. Sequencing used immunoSEQ multiplex PCR; TCRdb keeps in-frame clones, though not all of them. The sample lists fewer than 7,500 clones, just under 80% occurring once. The sample's time point: proximal margin of the surgical specimen (macroscopically non-inflamed). The sample was ileal tissue. The receptors stem from an adult with Crohn's disease.

The chain joins TRBV6-5 to TRBJ2-2; D not resolved. Germline CDR1 MNHEY, CDR2 SVGAGI. V lost 0 bases to trimming and J lost 6 bases, with 8 bases between them. The CDR3 is 14 amino acids. In nucleotides, the CDR3 is TGTGCCAGCAGTTACTCGAACAAACCCGGGGAGCTGTTTTTT. As protein: CASSYSNKPGELFF.

The genes are TRBV14 and TRBJ2-7; 12 nucleotides agree with TRBD2. The germline V gene encodes CDR1 SGHDN and CDR2 FVKESK. The CDR3 has 15 amino acids. With V trimmed by 2 bases and J by 4 bases, 3 bases remained unmatched. CDR3 in amino acids: CASSQTGTSGYEQYF. The CDR3 DNA follows: TGTGCCAGCAGCCAAACCGGGACTAGCGGGTACGAGCAGTACTTC.

This chain connects TRBV21-1 to TRBJ1-2; the DNA was not used to check the table's D call, TRBD1. TRBV21-1 is a recognized pseudogene. The length of the CDR3 is 14 residues. CDR3 DNA sequence: TGTGCCAGCAGCGCCGGACAGGGGGGCTATGGCTACACCTTC. The encoded protein is CASSAGQGGYGYTF.

The gene calls are TRBV6-1 and TRBJ1-3, with D perhaps TRBD1 (5 bases). CDR1 and CDR2 (germline): MNHNS, SASEGT. The CDR3 sequence is 16 residues long. The germline V and J ends were trimmed by 4 bases and 2 bases, with 15 bases remaining between them. CDR3 sequence: CASSAEALGAGNTIYF. DNA for the CDR3: TGTGCCAGCAGTGCCGAGGCCTTGGGGGCTGGAAACACCATATATTTT.

This chain links TRBV5-4 with TRBJ1-4; D is ambiguous. The CDR3 is made up of 14 amino acids. Germline V gives CDR1 SGHNT, CDR2 YYREEE (reference sequence). Trimming pared 2 bases from V and 5 bases from J, leaving 10 bases between. The CDR3 DNA reads TGTGCCAGCAGCTTAGATACAGAAAATGAAAAACTGTTTTTT. The encoded protein is CASSLDTENEKLFF. The full variable domain, its missing parts supplied by reference TRBV5-4 and TRBJ1-4, is ETGVTQSPTHLIKTRGQQVTLRCSSQSGHNTVSWYQQALGQGPQFIFQYYREEENGRGNFPPRFSGLQFPNYSSELNVNALELDDSALYLCASSLDTENEKLFFGSGTQLSVL.

V is TRBV5-1 and J is TRBJ2-3; a possible D gene is TRBD2 (5 bases). The CDR3 is made up of 13 amino acids. Germline values: CDR1 SGHRS, CDR2 YFSETQ. Trimming shortened V by 0 bases and J by 11 bases, and 13 bases separated the two germline ends. In DNA, the CDR3 is TGCGCCAGCAGCTTGGAGACATACCGGGGGCAGTATTTT. This sequence encodes CASSLETYRGQYF.

This rearrangement joins TRBV27 to TRBJ1-3; the match to TRBD1 covers 7 bases. This CDR3 region has 14 residues. V gave up 6 bases and J gave up 4 bases; unmatched junction bases: 6. Germline CDR1 and CDR2: MNHEY and SMNVEV (reference sequence). CDR3 in amino acids: CASRTTGPGNTIYF. The CDR3 DNA follows: TGTGCCAGCAGGACGACAGGGCCCGGAAACACCATATATTTT.

The chain uses TRBV27 and TRBJ2-7, with 9 bases aligning to TRBD1. The trim removed 6 bases at V and 12 bases at J, leaving 12 bases unmatched. The CDR3 runs 13 residues. Germline CDR1 and CDR2: MNHEY and SMNVEV (reference sequence). Here the CDR3 reads CASRYQQGAHPYF. The DNA of the CDR3 is TGTGCCAGCAGGTACCAACAGGGGGCGCATCCGTACTTC.

This chain connects TRBV5-1 to TRBJ2-2; D is unresolved. V lost 6 bases and J lost 1, with 7 bases in between. The CDR3 totals 13 residues. CDR1 is SGHRS and CDR2 is YFSETQ in the germline V gene. The CDR3 sequence: CASKTQNTGELFF. The CDR3, as DNA: TGCGCCAGCAAAACACAGAACACCGGGGAGCTGTTTTTT.

The chain uses TRBV6-5 and TRBJ2-2; no definite D call. With 7 bases removed from V and 0 bases from J, the gap between germline ends came to 6 bases. This CDR3 has 13 residues. Germline V gene sequence: CDR1 MNHEY, CDR2 SVGAGI. The CDR3 DNA follows: TGTGCCAGCACCGCACCGAACACCGGGGAGCTGTTTTTT. Its translation: CASTAPNTGELFF.

The chain couples TRBV11-2 to TRBJ1-1; D ambiguous. CDR1 and CDR2 from the germline V gene are SGHAT and FQNNGV. With 3 bases removed from V and 2 bases from J, the gap between germline ends came to 13 bases. This CDR3 contains 15 residues. CDR3 nucleotides: TGTGCCAGCAGCTTTTCAGGACCATTAAACACTGAAGCTTTCTTT. It encodes CASSFSGPLNTEAFF. Full variable domain (rest looked up from reference TRBV11-2 and TRBJ1-1): EAGVAQSPRYKIIEKRQSVAFWCNPISGHATLYWYQQILGQGPKLLIQFQNNGVVDDSQLPKDRFSAERLKGVDSTLKIQPAKLEDSAVYLCASSFSGPLNTEAFFGQGTRLTVV.

The chain employs TRBV6-5 and TRBJ1-4; D call uncertain. There are 15 residues in the CDR3. CDR1 is MNHEY and CDR2 is SVGAGI in the germline V gene. V was clipped by 2 bases and J by 0 bases, with 7 bases between them. CDR3 in DNA: TGTGCCAGCAGTTACAAGAGACCAACTAATGAAAAACTGTTTTTT. Its protein is CASSYKRPTNEKLFF.

This chain joins TRBV9 and TRBJ2-7; 7 bases align to TRBD2. Germline CDR1 and CDR2: SGDLS and YYNGEE. The CDR3 length is 15 residues. Trimming removed 0 bases from V and 3 bases from J; junction bases left unmatched: 6. The CDR3 spells CASSVEPSGSYEQYF. The DNA for the CDR3 is TGTGCCAGCAGCGTAGAGCCTAGCGGAAGCTACGAGCAGTACTTC.

The V call is TRBV5-4, the J call TRBJ2-5, with 9 bases fitting TRBD2. This CDR3 has 14 amino acids. The ends lost 5 bases at V and 4 bases at J; junction bases unmatched: 6. Germline V gene lookup returns CDR1 SGHNT and CDR2 YYREEE (reference sequence). The CDR3: CASSEVAGAETQYF. The CDR3 DNA sequence: TGTGCCAGCAGTGAGGTAGCGGGAGCAGAGACCCAGTACTTC.

The chain combines TRBV9 with TRBJ2-1, with D uncertain. V was cut by 3 bases and J by 0 bases, with 13 bases left in between. Germline V lookup: CDR1 SGDLS, CDR2 YYNGEE. The CDR3 loop spans 16 amino acids. CDR3 protein: CASSEASLSSYNEQFF. Written as DNA, the CDR3 is TGTGCCAGCAGCGAAGCGAGTTTAAGCTCCTACAATGAGCAGTTCTTC. The full variable domain, in which reference TRBV9 and TRBJ2-1 provide the parts outside the CDR3, is DSGVTQTPKHLITATGQRVTLRCSPRSGDLSVYWYQQSLDQGLQFLIQYYNGEERAKGNILERFSAQQFPDLHSELNLSSLELGDSALYFCASSEASLSSYNEQFFGPGTRLTVL.

The chain has TRBV11-2 and TRBJ1-1, with D maybe TRBD1 (5 bases). Germline V gene sequence: CDR1 SGHAT, CDR2 FQNNGV. V was clipped by 1 base and J by 3 bases, with 12 bases between them. The CDR3 contains 15 residues. The CDR3 coding sequence is TGTGCCAGCAGCTTAGTGGGGGTTAGCTACACTGAAGCTTTCTTT. Translated, it gives CASSLVGVSYTEAFF.

This chain links TRBV18 with TRBJ1-2; the D gene is possibly TRBD1 (5 bases). The germline V gene encodes CDR1 KGHSH and CDR2 LQKENI. CDR3 size: 15 residues. The germline V and J ends were trimmed by 2 bases and 4 bases, with 14 bases remaining between them. The CDR3 nucleotides are TGTGCCAGCTCACCAGCGCGAGTCGACAGCTATGGCTACACCTTC. It specifies CASSPARVDSYGYTF.

Remarks on this clone: Since a far larger clone is one base different, this is likely a read error. The DNA for the CDR3 is TGTGCCAGCAGCCAAGTTCCGGGAGAGACCCAGTACTTC. Its protein is CASSQVPGETQYF. The V and J genes are TRBV5-2 and TRBJ2-5; the listed D gene, TRBD2, was not tested against the DNA. TRBV5-2 is a pseudogene. This CDR3 has 13 residues.

The chain couples TRBV5-6 to TRBJ2-1; D might be TRBD2 (6 bases). Germline CDR1 reads SGHDT; CDR2 reads YYEEEE. CDR3 length: 14 amino acids. V lost 0 bases and J 8 bases, leaving 12 bases between the germline ends. CDR3 residues: CASSLGGIGDEQFF. The CDR3 DNA reads TGTGCCAGCAGCTTGGGCGGGATAGGGGATGAGCAGTTCTTC.

This chain uses TRBV6-5 with TRBJ2-1, with no clear D. The V end lost 0 bases, the J end lost 2 bases, and 8 bases lay between the germline ends. This CDR3 contains 15 residues. CDR1 is MNHEY, CDR2 SVGAGI, per germline. CDR3 sequence (DNA): TGTGCCAGCAGTTACTCGGCCCCCACCTACAATGAGCAGTTCTTC. Translating gives CASSYSAPTYNEQFF.

The rearrangement uses TRBV5-1 and TRBJ2-7; D gene ambiguous. The CDR3 is 13 residues long. The germline V gene has CDR1 SGHRS and CDR2 YFSETQ. With 3 bases removed from V and 7 bases from J, the gap between germline ends came to 14 bases. CDR3 coding DNA: TGCGCCAGCAGCTATACCCCGGCGAGAGAGCAGTACTTC. It specifies CASSYTPAREQYF.